A single T cell receptor (beta chain) is shown here with its context. In the study's own analysis: Reference gene primer amplification yielded estimated nucleated cell counts. Using immunoSEQ multiplex PCR, the repertoire was profiled, and TCRdb retains in-frame clones only, with some absent. D and trimming were read from the DNA, whereas the V and J calls and clone size are those reported in that table. Here the sample spans about 81,000 clones, 89% being singletons. The sample comes from a study of blood T cell repertoires in COVID-19. Study-level information: Specimens from acute and convalescent COVID-19 originated in the United States, Italy and Spain. In each case, the material was cDNA or gDNA derived from T cells, B-cell-depleted T cells, or PBMCs.

CDR3 length: 15 amino acids. Germline CDR1 is ENHRY and CDR2 is SYGVKD. The V end lost 2 bases, the J end lost 3 bases, and 14 bases lay between the germline ends. This TCR was sampled from a man in his 70s with active or convalescent COVID-19. This chain links TRBV10-3 with TRBJ2-7, with a weak D call TRBD1 (6 bases). The sequenced sample was peripheral blood. DNA for the CDR3: TGTGCCATCAGTGAGGACGCAGGGGCTCTCTACGAGCAGTACTTC. This sequence encodes CAISEDAGALYEQYF.